This section outlines one T cell receptor beta chain sequence together with its context. The data derive from a study of CD8+CD57+ T cells in acquired aplastic anemia. For the study at large: CD4+ and CD8+ cells, once sorted, gave DNA averaging approximately 3 ug.

Genomic DNA templated the TCR beta VDJ and CDR3 profiling. TCRdb used MiXCR to reprocess the reads, holding one entry per CDR3 protein. This table has about 270,000 distinct CDR3 sequences, approximately 57% appearing once. Germline V lookup: CDR1 SEHNR, CDR2 FQNEAQ (reference sequence). The CDR3 is 13 residues long. V lost 1 base to trimming and J lost 10 bases, with 13 bases between them. This chain uses TRBV7-9 with TRBJ1-1; D is unclear. Sequencing was performed on sorted CD4+, CD8+, or CD8+CD57+ T cells (not recorded which) from PBMCs. The receptor was isolated from a human donor with severe aplastic anemia or a healthy control (not recorded which). The CDR3 nucleotides read TGTGCCAGCAGCTTAGTTCAAGGAGCAGGAGCTTTCTTT. This gives the protein CASSLVQGAGAFF.